This TCR beta chain was recorded in a study of T cell repertoires in cytomegalovirus infection. Study-level information: Signatures in public TCR beta sequences pointed to both CMV infection and matching HLA type. Findings and caveats of the study: Clonotypes of TCR beta that were HLA-C-restricted and CMV-specific dominated the ex vivo response.

This CDR3 has 16 amino acids. Trimming shortened V by 3 bases and J by 0 bases, and 9 bases separated the two germline ends. CDR1 and CDR2 (germline): SGHAT, FQDESV (reference sequence). With regard to this clonotype: Antigen: not known.

TCRdb itself ran the reads through MiXCR, one entry per CDR3 protein. In the table there are approximately 150,000 distinct CDR3 sequences, 5.5% to 8% of which are singletons. Sequencing was done on a sample of PBMCs. The sequence was obtained from a human donor in good health (CMV status not recorded). Some clones in this sample may be carry-over from other donors' samples. The rearrangement joins TRBV11-1 to TRBJ1-6, with D hard to call. The CDR3 spells CASSFGGSSYNSPLHF. Written as DNA, the CDR3 is TGTGCCAGCAGCTTTGGAGGGTCCTCCTATAATTCACCCCTCCACTTT.